The entry below describes one T cell receptor (beta chain). This clone was counted a single time. The antigen it binds to is not known. No base-level quality is on record; no much larger clone is a single base apart. Its CDR3 holds 15 amino acids, cysteine through phenylalanine. Only the CDR3 part of the read is kept: 45 bases, read in frame from the first base. The germline V gene encodes CDR1 LGHDT and CDR2 YNNKEL (reference sequence). V is trimmed back by 4 bases and J by 5 bases, and the junction contains 5 bases that no gene match accounts for. The data stem from a study of blood T cell repertoires in COVID-19 (dated by TCRdb to 2018 to 2020). Regarding the study in general: The collaborator samples originated in the United States, Italy and Spain and spanned the acute and convalescent phases of COVID-19. The prospective study material was composed of cDNA or gDNA derived from T cells, B-cell-depleted T cells, or PBMCs. Deeply sampled blood TCRbeta repertoires from subjects exposed to, actively infected with, or recovered from COVID-19 were included in the dataset. A freely available public database, intended as a resource for researchers studying the immune response to SARS-CoV-2, is where the repertoires were released. The samples were drawn from two sources: the first 160 participants of the ongoing ImmuneRACE study, and 1,000 to 1,500 subjects contributed by 6 global collaborators. Nearly every sample came with metadata listing a de-identified subject ID, COVID-19 status, age in years and sex. Where HLA class I and class II types were available, the types were taken from metadata supplied by the sample provider, not from assay-based typing.

Findings and caveats that apply to the study as a whole: The amount of clinical and demographic metadata varied by source and participant and was provided uncurated.

Whole blood was collected in K2EDTA tubes by collaborating institutions according to the institutions' own protocols. For TCRbeta analysis, collaborators shipped samples in one of three forms: frozen whole blood, isolated PBMCs, or DNA extracted from either of those sample types. TCRbeta CDR3 regions were amplified from genomic DNA using the immunoSEQ Assay, a bias-controlled multiplex PCR. As for the authors' bioinformatics: Within the assay, amplification of reference gene primers was used to estimate how many nucleated cells each sample contained. To quantify the absolute abundance of each unique TCRbeta CDR3 rearrangement, sequence reads were collapsed and filtered. For each sample, productive Simpson clonality was calculated by taking the square root of Simpson's diversity index across productive rearrangements. TCRdb retrieved this table from immuneACCESS and kept in-frame rearrangements only. Not all clones are present; in checked studies, unresolved V genes account for under half, and no reason is known for the remainder. V and J calls and clone size follow that table, whereas D and trimming were derived from the DNA. The sample contains fewer than 70,000 clones, roughly 84% of them found a single time. 8% to 9% of the sample is in the top ten clones.

The chain uses TRBV3-1 (or the pseudogene TRBV3-2) and TRBJ2-5, with 12 middle bases fitting TRBD2. This TCR derives from a man aged 50-59 years with active COVID-19. Sequencing input: peripheral blood. The DNA sequence follows: TGTGCCAGCAGCCCCCCTAGCGGGGGGGCCGAGACCCAGTACTTC. The encoded protein is CASSPPSGGAETQYF.